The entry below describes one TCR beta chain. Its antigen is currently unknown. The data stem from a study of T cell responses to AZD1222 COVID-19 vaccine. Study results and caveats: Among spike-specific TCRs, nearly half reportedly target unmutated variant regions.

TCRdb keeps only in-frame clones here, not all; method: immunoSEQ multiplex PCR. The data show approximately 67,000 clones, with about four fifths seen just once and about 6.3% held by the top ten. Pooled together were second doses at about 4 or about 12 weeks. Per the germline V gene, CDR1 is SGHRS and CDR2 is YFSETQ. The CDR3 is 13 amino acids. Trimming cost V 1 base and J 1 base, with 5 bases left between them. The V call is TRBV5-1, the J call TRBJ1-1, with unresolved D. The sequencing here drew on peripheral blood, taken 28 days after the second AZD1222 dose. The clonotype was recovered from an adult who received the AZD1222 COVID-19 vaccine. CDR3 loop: CASSLSPNTEAFF. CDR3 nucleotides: TGCGCCAGCAGCTTGTCCCCGAACACTGAAGCTTTCTTT. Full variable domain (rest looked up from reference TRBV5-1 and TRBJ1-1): KAGVTQTPRYLIKTRGQQVTLSCSPISGHRSVSWYQQTPGQGLQFLFEYFSETQRNKGNFPGRFSGRQFSNSRSEMNVSTLELGDSALYLCASSLSPNTEAFFGQGTRLTVV.